Listed here are 24 T cell receptor beta chains from one sample, sequenced in a study of T cells after yellow fever vaccination. TCRdb reprocessed the 5' RACE reads with MiXCR, giving one entry per CDR3 protein. The repertoire holds 320,000 or so distinct CDR3 sequences, with approximately 8% as singletons. Sample: PBMCs, taken roughly 45 days after the first yellow fever vaccination. The receptor set was obtained from a man between 18 and 29 years old who received the YFV17D yellow fever vaccine.

This clonotype has a handful of counts. The V call is TRBV6-1, the J call TRBJ1-5; D is ambiguous. Trimming took 1 base from V and 6 from J, leaving 7 bases between them. The length of the CDR3 is 13 residues. Germline V gene data show CDR1 as MNHNS and CDR2 as SASEGT. The CDR3: CASSEGSGQPQHF. In DNA, the CDR3 is TGTGCCAGCAGTGAAGGCTCCGGTCAGCCCCAGCATTTT.

This clonotype was seen a few times. In nucleotides, the CDR3 is TGTGCCAGCAGCTATACTCGATCTGAGCAGTTCTTC. Protein sequence: CASSYTRSEQFF. The chain has TRBV6-5 and TRBJ2-1; no definite D call. Trimming cost V 6 bases and J 9 bases, with 12 bases left between them. Per the germline V gene, CDR1 is MNHEY and CDR2 is SVGAGI. The CDR3 spans 12 residues.

The gene calls are TRBV5-4 and TRBJ2-6; D gene uncertain. Between the trimmed V and J ends, which lost 5 bases and 2 bases, there was a span of 5 bases. The CDR3 totals 13 residues. The germline CDR1 and CDR2 sequences are SGHNT and YYREEE (reference sequence). CDR3: CASRPTGANVLTF. The CDR3 coding sequence is TGTGCCAGCAGACCAACTGGGGCCAACGTCCTGACTTTC.

This clonotype was counted only a few times. V and J are TRBV5-1 and TRBJ1-2, with D hard to call. CDR1 is SGHRS and CDR2 is YFSETQ in the germline V gene. The ends were cut back, 0 bases at V and 8 bases at J, with 8 bases in the middle. This CDR3 spans 12 amino acids. The CDR3 spells CASSLEFGGYTF. Written as DNA, the CDR3 is TGCGCCAGCAGCTTGGAATTCGGGGGCTACACCTTC.

This clonotype was seen more than once but under ten times. This rearrangement joins TRBV5-1 to TRBJ1-1; D not certain. The CDR3 runs to 13 residues. Germline assignment: CDR1 SGHRS and CDR2 YFSETQ. Trimming cost V 5 bases and J 4 bases, with 12 bases left between them. CDR3 nucleotide sequence: TGCGCCAGCAGTTTCCAGTACGGCACTGAAGCTTTCTTT. This sequence encodes CASSFQYGTEAFF.

Ten or more counts support this clonotype. The rearrangement joins TRBV29-1 to TRBJ1-1; a possible D gene is TRBD1 (5 bases). The ends were cut back, 1 base at V and 2 bases at J, with 11 bases in the middle. The CDR3 extends over 14 amino acids. CDR1 SQVTM and CDR2 ANQGSEA come from the germline V gene. CDR3 loop: CSVEAGPSNTEAFF. CDR3 DNA: TGCAGCGTTGAAGCAGGGCCGTCAAACACTGAAGCTTTCTTT.

This clonotype appeared once. The gene calls are TRBV6-5 and TRBJ2-2, with 7 bases aligning to TRBD1. V lost 3 bases and J lost 9; bases outside the gene matches: 7. The CDR3 loop spans 14 amino acids. The germline CDR1 and CDR2 sequences are MNHEY and SVGAGI. CDR3 sequence (DNA): TGTGCCAGCAGTTATGACAGGGCATCCAGGGAGCTGTTTTTT. As protein: CASSYDRASRELFF.

The rearrangement links TRBV5-4 to TRBJ2-5; D gene ambiguous. Trimming took off 0 bases at V and 5 bases at J, with 11 bases between the two ends. This CDR3 is built from 14 residues. CDR1 is SGHNT and CDR2 is YYREEE in the germline V gene (reference sequence). The CDR3 loop is CASSLGLVLETQYF. CDR3 sequence (DNA): TGTGCCAGCAGCTTGGGTCTAGTCCTGGAGACCCAGTACTTC.

In its sample, this clonotype was seen a few times. The J gene is TRBJ1-5, the V gene TRBV6-4, with D perhaps matching TRBD1 (6 bases). Germline V gives CDR1 MRHNA, CDR2 SNTAGT. The V end lost 3 bases, the J end lost 6 bases, and 12 bases lay between the germline ends. The CDR3 runs to 14 residues. The CDR3 is CASSEGPGAQPQHF. The CDR3 coding sequence is TGTGCCAGCAGTGAAGGCCCAGGGGCTCAGCCCCAGCATTTT.

Ten or more counts support this clonotype. The rearrangement joins TRBV4-1 to TRBJ2-1, with TRBD2 as a possible D gene (6 bases). V was shortened by 1 base and J by 0 bases, with 13 bases between the two germline ends. The CDR3 length is 17 residues. The germline V gene has CDR1 MGHRA and CDR2 YSYEKL. The CDR3 here is CASSQGTTLSSYNEQFF. The CDR3 DNA follows: TGCGCCAGCAGCCAAGGGACTACCCTAAGCTCCTACAATGAGCAGTTCTTC.

The CDR3 spells CASSYDRQTELFF. Here the CDR3 DNA reads TGTGCCAGCAGTTACGACAGGCAAACTGAGCTGTTTTTT. The chain joins TRBV6-5 to TRBJ2-2; TRBD1 is a possible D gene (6 bases). Germline V lookup: CDR1 MNHEY, CDR2 SVGAGI. The CDR3 runs to 13 residues. The germline V and J ends were trimmed by 2 bases and 11 bases, with 12 bases remaining between them.

This clonotype was seen many times. The V gene is TRBV20-1, the J gene TRBJ1-5; 8 nucleotides agree with TRBD1. The CDR3 loop spans 17 amino acids. Germline CDR1 is DFQATT and CDR2 is SNEGSKA (reference sequence). The V segment lost 2 bases and the J segment 3 bases; nucleotides outside the gene matches: 12. The CDR3 DNA reads TGCAGTGCTAGATCTCTCTTGGACAGGGCAAACAATCAGCCCCAGCATTTT. Its protein product is CSARSLLDRANNQPQHF.

This clonotype came up a few times. J is TRBJ1-1 and V is TRBV12-3 or TRBV12-4; no firm D call. The CDR3 has 17 residues. With 0 bases removed from V and 0 bases from J, the gap between germline ends came to 14 bases. Written as DNA, the CDR3 is TGTGCCAGCAGTTTAGCGCGAGGGTCGCAAATGAACACTGAAGCTTTCTTT. Its translation is CASSLARGSQMNTEAFF.

This clonotype has more than one count but fewer than ten. The chain uses TRBV12-3 or TRBV12-4 and TRBJ2-2; D is perhaps TRBD1 (7 bases). There are 13 residues in the CDR3. The V and J ends lost 10 bases and 5 bases respectively, with 14 bases between them. Here the CDR3 DNA reads TGTGCCACCGGGGCAGGGGGGACCGGGGAGCTGTTTTTT. This encodes CATGAGGTGELFF.

This clonotype came up a few times. The chain combines TRBV19 with TRBJ2-1; D not resolved. V lost 9 bases to trimming and J lost 8 bases, with 14 bases between them. This CDR3 is 12 amino acids long. CDR1 LNHDA and CDR2 SQIVND come from the germline V gene (reference sequence). The CDR3 spells CARRGLVDEQFF. For the CDR3, the DNA is TGTGCCAGACGCGGCCTGGTGGATGAGCAGTTCTTC. Full variable domain (missing parts from reference TRBV19 and TRBJ2-1): DGGITQSPKYLFRKEGQNVTLSCEQNLNHDAMYWYRQDPGQGLRLIYYSQIVNDFQKGDIAEGYSVSREKKESFPLTVTSAQKNPTAFYLCARRGLVDEQFFGPGTRLTVL.

There are many counts of this clonotype. The genes are TRBV5-1 and TRBJ1-6; 7 bases are shared with TRBD1. The CDR3 spans 14 residues. The V and J ends lost 0 bases and 13 bases, in that order; junction bases with no gene match: 7. The V gene's germline CDR1 is SGHRS and CDR2 YFSETQ. The CDR3 loop reads CASSLGDSLRPLHF. CDR3 coding DNA: TGCGCCAGCAGCTTGGGGGACAGTTTAAGGCCCCTCCACTTT.

This clonotype appeared a few times. The chain recombines TRBV20-1 with TRBJ1-5; 7 bases match TRBD1. Germline CDR1 is DFQATT and CDR2 is SNEGSKA (reference sequence). J was trimmed by 7 bases and V by 5 bases; bases with no gene match: 5. The CDR3 has 12 amino acids. The CDR3 region has the DNA TGCAGTGCTTACAGGGGTACCCAGCCCCAGCATTTT. It translates to CSAYRGTQPQHF.

V is TRBV6-1 and J is TRBJ2-7; 8 bases line up with TRBD1. There are 13 residues in the CDR3. Trimming took 2 bases from V and 6 from J; bases not matched to a gene: 3. CDR1 MNHNS and CDR2 SASEGT come from the germline V gene. This CDR3 reads CASSEQGAGEQYV. The CDR3 DNA is TGTGCCAGCAGTGAACAGGGGGCCGGCGAGCAGTACGTC.

The table lists this clonotype with a few counts. The chain uses TRBV2 and TRBJ1-5, with a weak D call TRBD1 (6 bases). V was trimmed by 2 bases and J by 2 bases, leaving 10 bases between them. The CDR3 consists of 15 residues. CDR1 and CDR2 (germline): SNHLY, FYNNEI. CDR3 in amino acids: CASSEWGAGNQPQHF. In DNA form, the CDR3 reads TGTGCCAGCAGTGAATGGGGGGCGGGCAATCAGCCCCAGCATTTT. The complete variable domain, with remaining parts taken from reference TRBV2 and TRBJ1-5, reads EPEVTQTPSHQVTQMGQEVILRCVPISNHLYFYWYRQILGQKVEFLVSFYNNEISEKSEIFDDQFSVERPDGSNFTLKIRSTKLEDSAMYFCASSEWGAGNQPQHFGDGTRLSIL.

The chain recombines TRBV6-2 or TRBV6-3 with TRBJ1-1; D may be TRBD1 (5 bases). V was shortened by 3 bases and J by 3 bases, with 20 bases between the two germline ends. The germline V gene has CDR1 MNHEY and CDR2 SVGEGT. CDR3 size: 17 residues. The CDR3 DNA is TGTGCCAGCAGTTATGCAGTGGACACTTTGGGGGACACTGAAGCTTTCTTT. It codes for CASSYAVDTLGDTEAFF.

The V and J genes are TRBV9 and TRBJ2-5; 7 positions agree with TRBD1. Per germline, CDR1 SGDLS and CDR2 YYNGEE. The CDR3 is made up of 14 amino acids. The junction had 2 bases not matched to a gene; V was cut back by 2 bases and J by 1 base. The CDR3, as DNA: TGTGCCAGCAGCGTGGGACAGACCCAAGAGACCCAGTACTTC. It codes for CASSVGQTQETQYF.

The rearrangement uses TRBV24-1 and TRBJ2-3; 7 bases fit TRBD1. CDR1 KGHDR and CDR2 SFDVKD come from the germline V gene. The CDR3 is 15 residues long. J lost 2 bases, V lost 5 bases, and 6 bases had no gene match. The CDR3 loop reads CATSVQGVFTDTQYF. In DNA form, the CDR3 reads TGTGCCACCAGTGTGCAGGGGGTTTTCACAGATACGCAGTATTTT.

This clonotype turned up a few times. The chain recombines TRBV20-1 with TRBJ1-2; 7 bases agree with TRBD1. After removal of 4 bases from V and 8 bases from J, the junction contained 7 bases not matched to a gene. The germline gives CDR1 DFQATT, CDR2 SNEGSKA (reference sequence). CDR3 length equals 12 residues. The CDR3 bases are TGCAGTGCTACAGGGGGAGTATACGGCTACACCTTC. It specifies CSATGGVYGYTF.

This clonotype was found a few times. This chain uses TRBV5-5 with TRBJ2-5; a weak D match, TRBD2 (6 bases). CDR3 length: 16 residues. The germline V gene has CDR1 SGHKS and CDR2 YYEKEE (reference sequence). The V end lost 3 bases, the J end lost 5 bases, and 20 bases lay between the germline ends. CDR3 region: CASSSYGSAGGETQYF. CDR3 coding DNA: TGTGCCAGCAGCTCGTATGGATCTGCAGGAGGGGAGACCCAGTACTTC.